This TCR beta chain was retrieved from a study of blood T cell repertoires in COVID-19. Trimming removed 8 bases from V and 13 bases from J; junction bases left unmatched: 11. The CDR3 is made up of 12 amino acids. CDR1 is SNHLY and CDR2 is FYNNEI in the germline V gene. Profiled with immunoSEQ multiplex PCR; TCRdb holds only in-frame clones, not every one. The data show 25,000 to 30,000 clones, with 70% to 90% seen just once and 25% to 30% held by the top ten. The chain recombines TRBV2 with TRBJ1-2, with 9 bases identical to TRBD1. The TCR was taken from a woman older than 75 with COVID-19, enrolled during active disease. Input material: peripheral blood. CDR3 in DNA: TGTGCCAGCTATCGGACAGGGGAGTTCTCCACCTTC. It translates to CASYRTGEFSTF.